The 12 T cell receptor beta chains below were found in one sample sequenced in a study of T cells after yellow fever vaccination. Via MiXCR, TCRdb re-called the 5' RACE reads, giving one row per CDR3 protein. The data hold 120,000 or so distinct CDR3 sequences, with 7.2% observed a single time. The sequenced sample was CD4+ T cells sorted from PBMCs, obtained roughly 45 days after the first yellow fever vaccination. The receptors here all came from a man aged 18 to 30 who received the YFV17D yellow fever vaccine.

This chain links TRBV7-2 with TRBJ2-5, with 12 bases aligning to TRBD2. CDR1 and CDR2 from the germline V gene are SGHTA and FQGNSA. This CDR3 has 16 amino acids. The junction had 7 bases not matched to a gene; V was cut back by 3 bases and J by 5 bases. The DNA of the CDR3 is TGTGCCAGCAGCTTGGCTAGCGGGGGGGCCGCCGAGACCCAGTACTTC. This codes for CASSLASGGAAETQYF.

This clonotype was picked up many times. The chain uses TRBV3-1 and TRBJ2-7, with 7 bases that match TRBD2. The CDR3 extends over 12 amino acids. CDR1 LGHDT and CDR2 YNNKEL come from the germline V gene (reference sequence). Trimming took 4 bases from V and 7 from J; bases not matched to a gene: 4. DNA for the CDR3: TGTGCCAGCAGCCCCGAGGGAGGGGAGCAGTACTTC. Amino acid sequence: CASSPEGGEQYF.

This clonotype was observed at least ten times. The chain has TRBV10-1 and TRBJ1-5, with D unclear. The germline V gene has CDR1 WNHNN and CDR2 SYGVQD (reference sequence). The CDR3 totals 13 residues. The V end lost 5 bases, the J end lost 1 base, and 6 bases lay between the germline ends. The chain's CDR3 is CASSRRSNQPQHF. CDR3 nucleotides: TGCGCCAGCAGTCGGCGGAGCAATCAGCCCCAGCATTTT.

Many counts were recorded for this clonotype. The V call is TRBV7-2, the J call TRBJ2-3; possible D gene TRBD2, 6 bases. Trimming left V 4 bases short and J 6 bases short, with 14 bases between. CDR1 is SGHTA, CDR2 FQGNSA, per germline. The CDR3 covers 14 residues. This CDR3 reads CASSSNTAGDTQYF. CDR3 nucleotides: TGTGCCAGCAGCTCCAATACAGCGGGCGATACGCAGTATTTT.

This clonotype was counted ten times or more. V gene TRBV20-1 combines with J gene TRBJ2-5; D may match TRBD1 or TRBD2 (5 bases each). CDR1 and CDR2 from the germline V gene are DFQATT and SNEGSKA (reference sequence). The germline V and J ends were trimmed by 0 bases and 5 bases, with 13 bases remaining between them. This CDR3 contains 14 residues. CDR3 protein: CSARDRRQGETQYF. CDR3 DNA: TGCAGTGCTAGAGATAGGAGGCAGGGCGAGACCCAGTACTTC.

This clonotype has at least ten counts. CDR3 residues: CSASAVSDAYTDTQYF. CDR3 nucleotide sequence: TGCAGTGCTAGTGCGGTCAGCGACGCTTACACAGATACGCAGTATTTT. The chain uses TRBV20-1 and TRBJ2-3; D uncertain. V was trimmed by 3 bases and J by 2 bases, leaving 18 bases between them. This CDR3 spans 16 amino acids. Germline CDR1 and CDR2: DFQATT and SNEGSKA (reference sequence).

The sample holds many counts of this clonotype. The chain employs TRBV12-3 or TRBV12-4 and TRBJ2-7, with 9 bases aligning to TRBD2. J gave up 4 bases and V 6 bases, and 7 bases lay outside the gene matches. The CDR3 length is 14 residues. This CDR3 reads CASSRSGGAYEQYF. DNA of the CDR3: TGTGCCAGCAGCCGTAGCGGGGGAGCATACGAGCAGTACTTC.

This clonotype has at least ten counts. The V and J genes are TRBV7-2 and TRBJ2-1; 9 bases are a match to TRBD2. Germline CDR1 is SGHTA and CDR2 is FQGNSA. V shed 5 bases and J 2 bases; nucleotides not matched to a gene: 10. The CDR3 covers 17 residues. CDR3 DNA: TGTGCCAGCAGCCCGTTGGGCGGGGGGGCCGCCTACAATGAGCAGTTCTTC. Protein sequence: CASSPLGGGAAYNEQFF.

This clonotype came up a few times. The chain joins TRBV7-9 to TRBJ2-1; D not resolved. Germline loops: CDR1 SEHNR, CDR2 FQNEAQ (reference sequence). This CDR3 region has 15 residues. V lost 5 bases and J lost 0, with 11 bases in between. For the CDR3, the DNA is TGTGCCAGCAGCAGACGTACAAGCTCCTACAATGAGCAGTTCTTC. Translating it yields CASSRRTSSYNEQFF.

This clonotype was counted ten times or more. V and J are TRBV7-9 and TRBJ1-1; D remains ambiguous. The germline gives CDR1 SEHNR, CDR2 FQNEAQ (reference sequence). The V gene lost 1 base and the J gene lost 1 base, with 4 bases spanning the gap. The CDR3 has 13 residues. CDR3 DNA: TGTGCCAGCAGCTTAGAGGCGAACACTGAAGCTTTCTTT. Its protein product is CASSLEANTEAFF.

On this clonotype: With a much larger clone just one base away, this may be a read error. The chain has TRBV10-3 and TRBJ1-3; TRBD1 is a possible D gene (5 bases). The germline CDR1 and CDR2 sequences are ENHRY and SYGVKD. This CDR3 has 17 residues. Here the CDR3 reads CVISDSAGPVSGNTIYF. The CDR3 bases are TGTGTCATCAGTGATTCGGCAGGGCCCGTCTCTGGAAACACCATATATTTT.

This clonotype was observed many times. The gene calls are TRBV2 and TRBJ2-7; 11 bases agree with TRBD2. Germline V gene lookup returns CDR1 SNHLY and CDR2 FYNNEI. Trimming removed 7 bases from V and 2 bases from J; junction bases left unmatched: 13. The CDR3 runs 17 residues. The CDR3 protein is CASNYPLAGGGTYEQYV. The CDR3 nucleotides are TGTGCCAGCAACTACCCCCTAGCGGGGGGCGGAACCTACGAGCAGTACGTC.